The clone carrying this T cell receptor (beta chain) occurred once. Its specificity is not known. 60 Vbeta and 13 Jbeta primers were used in PCR. Here immunoSEQ multiplex PCR was the method, and the copy in TCRdb shows in-frame clones only, minus some. Among roughly 190,000 clones listed, 80% to 85% were seen once. The sample belongs to a study of cytomegalovirus exposure and HLA in healthy donors. Study-level background: Among 150 million to 200 million T cells, an earlier analysis found approximately 110 million unique TCR beta sequences. Among the 350 to 400 donors who were genotyped, about 80% fell in the genetic ancestry cluster that is associated with self-reported Caucasian donors. Study findings and constraints: Some V segments, including TRBV6-2 and TRBV6-3, were excluded as indistinguishable. Cytomegalovirus association was listed for about 180 TCR beta chains.

Looked up from germline, CDR1 is SGHTA and CDR2 is FQGNSA. Trimming removed 2 bases from V and 8 bases from J, with 18 bases in between. CDR3 size: 16 residues. Sequenced material: PBMCs. The genes are TRBV7-2 and TRBJ1-4, with D perhaps TRBD1 (6 bases). This TCR was recovered from a woman aged 40 to 50 in good health and CMV-seronegative. The DNA of the CDR3 is TGTGCCAGCAGCTTACGACGACAGGCAAGGGAAGAAAAACTGTTTTTT. Its protein is CASSLRRQAREEKLFF.